This TCR beta chain appears in the sequencing data of a study of CD8 T cells in ankylosing spondylitis. TCRdb reprocessed the 5' RACE reads via MiXCR and lists one record per CDR3 protein. Of roughly 150,000 distinct CDR3 sequences listed, roughly a third are singletons. CDR1 is SGHRS and CDR2 is YFSETQ in the germline V gene. This CDR3 spans 15 amino acids. With V trimmed by 3 bases and J by 0 bases, 3 bases remained unmatched. In this sample, this clonotype turned up a few times. Its antigen is undetermined. Study findings and constraints: Seven or eight highly homologous variants formed a TCR beta motif that appeared characteristic of ankylosing spondylitis blood. Significantly higher representation of disease-linked clones was reported for matched ankylosing spondylitis synovial fluid. Clones that were linked to disease were CD8+ and were relatively rare in peripheral blood.

The gene calls are TRBV5-1 and TRBJ1-1; 9 bases are shared with TRBD1. The clonotype comes from a male donor with ankylosing spondylitis. Sequenced material: synovial fluid, either unsorted or a sorted T cell fraction (not recorded which). CDR3 loop: CASSSGTGMNTEAFF. In DNA, the CDR3 is TGCGCCAGCAGCTCCGGGACAGGGATGAACACTGAAGCTTTCTTT.